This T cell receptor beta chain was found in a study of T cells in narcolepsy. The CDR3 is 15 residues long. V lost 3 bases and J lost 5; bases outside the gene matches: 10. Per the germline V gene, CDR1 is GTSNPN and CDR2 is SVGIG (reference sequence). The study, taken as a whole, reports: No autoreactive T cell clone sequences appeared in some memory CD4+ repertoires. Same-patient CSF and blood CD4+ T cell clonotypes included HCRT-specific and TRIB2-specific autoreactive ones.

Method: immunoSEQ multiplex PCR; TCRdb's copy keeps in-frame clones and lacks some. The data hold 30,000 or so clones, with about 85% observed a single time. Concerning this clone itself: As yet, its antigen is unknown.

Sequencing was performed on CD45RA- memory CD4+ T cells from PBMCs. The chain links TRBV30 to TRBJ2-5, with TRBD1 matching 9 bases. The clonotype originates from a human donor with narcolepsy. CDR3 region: CAWRTNRGRRETQYF. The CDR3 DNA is TGTGCCTGGAGAACCAACAGGGGGCGTCGGGAGACCCAGTACTTC.